This TCR beta chain was captured in a study of T-cell memory formation after mild COVID-19. Study-wide results and caveats: SARS-CoV-2 specificity was not confirmed for second-wave clones peaking on day 37. Detection of some responders pre-infection suggested pre-existing cross-reactive memory T cells participated. CD4/CD8 balance characterized clones contracting day 15 to 85, and CD4+ skew characterized later expanders.

Concerning this clonotype itself: The antigen remains unidentified.

V was shortened by 6 bases and J by 8 bases, with 17 bases between the two germline ends. This CDR3 has 15 residues. In germline, CDR1 is SGHVS, CDR2 FQNEAQ. One entry per CDR3 protein results from TCRdb running MiXCR on the 5' RACE reads. The table lists about 560,000 distinct CDR3 sequences, approximately 15% of them singletons, with around 7.8% in the top ten. This chain links TRBV7-8 with TRBJ1-6, with D unresolved. The TCR originated in an adult woman who had mild COVID-19 (a few samples of this study predate the infection). Cell type and time point are not known. The sequencing sample was made of PBMCs or a T cell subset sorted from them (not recorded which). Written as DNA, the CDR3 is TGTGCCAGCAGGCCCACCGCTACACTGTATTCACCCCTCCACTTT. Protein sequence: CASRPTATLYSPLHF.